This T cell receptor (beta chain) came from a study of cytomegalovirus exposure and HLA in healthy donors. Background on the study: Of 300 to 500 genotyped donors, more than 75% clustered with self-reported Caucasian donors. General study findings and limits: Researchers reported in a later analysis that common viral pathogens appeared linked to several top clusters.

Comments on this clone: The antigen is unknown.

Germline V gene data show CDR1 as SGHRS and CDR2 as YFSETQ. The CDR3 runs to 13 residues. The V end was cut by 0 bases, the J end by 3 bases, with 7 bases between. 60 Vbeta and 13 Jbeta primers were used in PCR. Method: immunoSEQ multiplex PCR; TCRdb's copy keeps in-frame clones and lacks some. The sample yields approximately 120,000 clones, approximately 76% seen once. The clonotype was recovered from a man between 40 and 49 years old in good health and CMV-seronegative. The genes are TRBV5-1 and TRBJ2-7; possibly TRBD1 for D (6 bases). Sequencing was done on a sample of PBMCs. This CDR3 reads CASSLETGYEQYF. The CDR3, as DNA: TGCGCCAGCAGCTTGGAGACAGGCTACGAGCAGTACTTC.